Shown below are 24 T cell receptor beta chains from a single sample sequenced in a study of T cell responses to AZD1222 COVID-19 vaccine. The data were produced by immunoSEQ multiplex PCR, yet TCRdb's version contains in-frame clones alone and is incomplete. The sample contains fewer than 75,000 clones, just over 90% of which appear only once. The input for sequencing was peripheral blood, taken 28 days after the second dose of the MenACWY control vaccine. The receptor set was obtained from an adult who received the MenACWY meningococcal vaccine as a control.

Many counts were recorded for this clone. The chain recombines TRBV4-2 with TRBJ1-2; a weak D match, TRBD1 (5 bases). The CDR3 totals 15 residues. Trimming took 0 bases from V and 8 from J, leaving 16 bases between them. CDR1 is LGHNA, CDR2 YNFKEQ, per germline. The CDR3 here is CASSQDQGRSTGYTF. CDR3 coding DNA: TGTGCCAGCAGCCAAGATCAGGGTCGCTCGACCGGCTACACCTTC.

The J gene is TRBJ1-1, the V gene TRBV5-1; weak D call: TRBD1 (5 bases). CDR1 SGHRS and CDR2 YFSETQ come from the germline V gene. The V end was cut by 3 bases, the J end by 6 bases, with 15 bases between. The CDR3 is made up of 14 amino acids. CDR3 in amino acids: CASSWGGEVAEAFF. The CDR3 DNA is TGCGCCAGCAGCTGGGGAGGGGAAGTTGCTGAAGCTTTCTTT. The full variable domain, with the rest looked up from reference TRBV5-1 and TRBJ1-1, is KAGVTQTPRYLIKTRGQQVTLSCSPISGHRSVSWYQQTPGQGLQFLFEYFSETQRNKGNFPGRFSGRQFSNSRSEMNVSTLELGDSALYLCASSWGGEVAEAFFGQGTRLTVV.

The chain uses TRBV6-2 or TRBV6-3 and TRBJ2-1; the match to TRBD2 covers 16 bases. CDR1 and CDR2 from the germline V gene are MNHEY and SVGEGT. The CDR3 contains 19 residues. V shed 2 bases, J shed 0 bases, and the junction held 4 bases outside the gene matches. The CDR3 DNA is TGTGCCAGCAGTTACGCGGGACTAGCGGGAGGGTACTCCTACAATGAGCAGTTCTTC. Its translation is CASSYAGLAGGYSYNEQFF.

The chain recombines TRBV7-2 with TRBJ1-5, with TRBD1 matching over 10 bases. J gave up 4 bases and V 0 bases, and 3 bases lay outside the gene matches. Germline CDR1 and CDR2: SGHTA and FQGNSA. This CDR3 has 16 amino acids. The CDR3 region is CASSLAPGQGNQPQHF. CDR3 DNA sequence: TGTGCCAGCAGCTTAGCCCCGGGACAGGGGAATCAGCCCCAGCATTTT.

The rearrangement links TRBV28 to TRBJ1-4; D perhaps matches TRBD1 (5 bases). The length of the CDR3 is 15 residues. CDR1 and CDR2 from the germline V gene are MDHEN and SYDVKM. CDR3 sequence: CATGFSLRVGGKLFF. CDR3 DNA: TGTGCAACGGGGTTCTCTTTAAGAGTGGGGGGTAAACTGTTTTTT.

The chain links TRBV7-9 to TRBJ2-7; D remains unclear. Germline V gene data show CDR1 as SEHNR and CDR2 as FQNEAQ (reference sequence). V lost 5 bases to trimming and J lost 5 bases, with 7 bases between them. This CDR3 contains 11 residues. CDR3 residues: CASSLPDEQYF. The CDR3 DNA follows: TGTGCCAGCAGCCTGCCGGACGAGCAGTACTTC.

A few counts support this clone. As DNA, the CDR3 is TGTGCCAGCAGCACCCCGGGACGGCCAGGGACCGGGGAGCTGTTTTTT. Protein: CASSTPGRPGTGELFF. The chain combines TRBV5-6 with TRBJ2-2; D is perhaps TRBD1 or TRBD2 (5 bases each). The CDR3 runs to 16 residues. Germline V gene lookup returns CDR1 SGHDT and CDR2 YYEEEE. V lost 4 bases to trimming and J lost 5 bases, with 18 bases between them. The full variable domain, its missing parts supplied by reference TRBV5-6 and TRBJ2-2, is DAGVTQSPTHLIKTRGQQVTLRCSPKSGHDTVSWYQQALGQGPQFIFQYYEEEERQRGNFPDRFSGHQFPNYSSELNVNALLLGDSALYLCASSTPGRPGTGELFFGEGSRLTVL.

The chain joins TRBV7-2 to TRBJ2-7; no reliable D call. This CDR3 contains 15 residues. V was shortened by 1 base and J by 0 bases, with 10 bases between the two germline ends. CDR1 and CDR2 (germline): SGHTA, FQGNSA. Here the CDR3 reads CASSLELSISYEQYF. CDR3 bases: TGTGCCAGCAGCTTAGAACTGTCTATCTCCTACGAGCAGTACTTC.

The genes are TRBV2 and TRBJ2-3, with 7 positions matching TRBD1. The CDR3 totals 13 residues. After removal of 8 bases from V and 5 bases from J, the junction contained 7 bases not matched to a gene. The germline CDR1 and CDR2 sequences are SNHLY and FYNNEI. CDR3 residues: CASGNTGEDTQYF. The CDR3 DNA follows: TGTGCCAGCGGAAACACAGGGGAAGATACGCAGTATTTT.

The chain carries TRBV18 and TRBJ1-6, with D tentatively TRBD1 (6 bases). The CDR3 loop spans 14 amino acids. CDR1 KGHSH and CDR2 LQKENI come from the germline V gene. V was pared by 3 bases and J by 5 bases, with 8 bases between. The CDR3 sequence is CASSPTGDNSPLHF. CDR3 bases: TGTGCCAGCTCACCGACAGGAGATAATTCACCCCTCCACTTT. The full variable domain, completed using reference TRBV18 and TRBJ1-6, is NAGVMQNPRHLVRRRGQEARLRCSPMKGHSHVYWYRQLPEEGLKFMVYLQKENIIDESGMPKERFSAEFPKEGPSILRIQQVVRGDSAAYFCASSPTGDNSPLHFGNGTRLTVT.

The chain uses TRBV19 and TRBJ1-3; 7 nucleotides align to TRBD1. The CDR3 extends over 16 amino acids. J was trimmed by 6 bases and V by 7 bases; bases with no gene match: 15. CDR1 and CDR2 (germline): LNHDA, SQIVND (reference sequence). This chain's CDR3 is CASTLERRGQTNTIYF. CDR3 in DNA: TGTGCCAGTACTCTCGAACGAAGGGGGCAGACAAACACCATATATTTT.

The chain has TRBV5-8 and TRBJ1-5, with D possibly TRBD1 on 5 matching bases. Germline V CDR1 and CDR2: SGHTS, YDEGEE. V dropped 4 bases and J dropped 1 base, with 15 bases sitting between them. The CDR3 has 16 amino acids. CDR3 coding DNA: TGTGCCAGCAGCGATATTCGTCGGGACAGCAATCAGCCCCAGCATTTT. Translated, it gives CASSDIRRDSNQPQHF.

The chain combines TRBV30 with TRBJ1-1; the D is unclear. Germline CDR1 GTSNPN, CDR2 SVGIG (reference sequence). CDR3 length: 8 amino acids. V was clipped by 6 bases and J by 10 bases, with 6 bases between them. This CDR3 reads CACSGAFF. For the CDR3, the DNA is TGTGCCTGCTCTGGAGCTTTCTTT. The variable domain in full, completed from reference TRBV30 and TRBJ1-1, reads SQTIHQWPATLVQPVGSPLSLECTVEGTSNPNLYWYRQAAGRGLQLLFYSVGIGQISSEVPQNLSASRPQDRQFILSSKKLLLSDSGFYLCACSGAFFGQGTRLTVV.

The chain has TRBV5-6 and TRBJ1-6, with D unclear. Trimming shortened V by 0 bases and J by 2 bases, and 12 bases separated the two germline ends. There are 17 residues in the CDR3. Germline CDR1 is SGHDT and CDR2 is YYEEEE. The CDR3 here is CASSLVITGAYNSPLHF. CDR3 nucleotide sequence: TGTGCCAGCAGCTTGGTAATCACGGGCGCCTATAATTCACCCCTCCACTTT.

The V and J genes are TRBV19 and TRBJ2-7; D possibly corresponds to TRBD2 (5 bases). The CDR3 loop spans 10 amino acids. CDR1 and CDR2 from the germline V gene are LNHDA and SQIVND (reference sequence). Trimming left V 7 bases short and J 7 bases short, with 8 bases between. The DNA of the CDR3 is TGTGCCAGTACCCCGGGGGAGCAGTACTTC. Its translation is CASTPGEQYF.

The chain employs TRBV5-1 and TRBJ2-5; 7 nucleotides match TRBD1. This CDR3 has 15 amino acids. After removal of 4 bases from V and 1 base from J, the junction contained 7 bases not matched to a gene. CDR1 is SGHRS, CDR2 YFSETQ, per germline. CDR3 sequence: CASSGGQAGQETQYF. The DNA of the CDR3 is TGCGCCAGCAGCGGAGGACAGGCAGGCCAAGAGACCCAGTACTTC.

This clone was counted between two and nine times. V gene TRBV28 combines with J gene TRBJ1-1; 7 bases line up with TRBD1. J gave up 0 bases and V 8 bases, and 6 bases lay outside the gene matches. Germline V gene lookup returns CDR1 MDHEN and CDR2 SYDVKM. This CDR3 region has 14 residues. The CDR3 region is CASGTGALNTEAFF. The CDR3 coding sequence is TGTGCCAGCGGAACAGGGGCCTTGAACACTGAAGCTTTCTTT.

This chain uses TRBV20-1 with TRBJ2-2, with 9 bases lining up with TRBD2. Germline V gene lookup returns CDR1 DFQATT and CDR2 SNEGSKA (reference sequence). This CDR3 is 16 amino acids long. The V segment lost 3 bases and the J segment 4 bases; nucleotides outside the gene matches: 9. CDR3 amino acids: CSASDTSGHPTGELFF. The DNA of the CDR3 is TGCAGTGCTAGTGATACTAGCGGGCACCCCACCGGGGAGCTGTTTTTT.

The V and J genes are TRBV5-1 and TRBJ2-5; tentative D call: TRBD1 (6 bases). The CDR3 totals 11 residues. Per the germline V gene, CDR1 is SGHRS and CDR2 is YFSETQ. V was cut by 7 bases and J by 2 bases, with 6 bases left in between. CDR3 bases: TGCGCCAGCCAGGGGCAAGAGACCCAGTACTTC. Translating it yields CASQGQETQYF.

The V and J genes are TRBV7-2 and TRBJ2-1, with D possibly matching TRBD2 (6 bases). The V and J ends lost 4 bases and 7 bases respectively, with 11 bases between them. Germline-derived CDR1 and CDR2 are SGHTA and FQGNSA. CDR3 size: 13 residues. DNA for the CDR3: TGTGCCAGCAGCTCGGGACTCCCTAATGAGCAGTTCTTC. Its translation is CASSSGLPNEQFF.

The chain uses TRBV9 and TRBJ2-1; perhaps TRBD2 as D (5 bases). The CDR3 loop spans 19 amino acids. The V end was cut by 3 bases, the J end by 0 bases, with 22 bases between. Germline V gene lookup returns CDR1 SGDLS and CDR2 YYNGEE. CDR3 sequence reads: CASSGLMEAALPSYNEQFF. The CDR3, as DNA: TGTGCCAGCAGCGGACTCATGGAGGCCGCCCTGCCCTCCTACAATGAGCAGTTCTTC.

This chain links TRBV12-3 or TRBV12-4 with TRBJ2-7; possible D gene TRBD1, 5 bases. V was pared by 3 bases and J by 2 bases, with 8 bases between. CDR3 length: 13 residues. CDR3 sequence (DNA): TGTGCCAGCAGTTTTCGCAGGGCCTACGAGCAGTACTTC. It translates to CASSFRRAYEQYF.

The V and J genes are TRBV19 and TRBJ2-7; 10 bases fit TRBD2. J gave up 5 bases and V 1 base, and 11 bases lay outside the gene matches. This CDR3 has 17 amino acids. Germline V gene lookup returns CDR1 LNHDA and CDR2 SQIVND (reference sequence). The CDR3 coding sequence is TGTGCCAGTAGTATAGGCCCTCCTAGCGGGAGTCTCAACGAGCAGTACTTC. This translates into CASSIGPPSGSLNEQYF.

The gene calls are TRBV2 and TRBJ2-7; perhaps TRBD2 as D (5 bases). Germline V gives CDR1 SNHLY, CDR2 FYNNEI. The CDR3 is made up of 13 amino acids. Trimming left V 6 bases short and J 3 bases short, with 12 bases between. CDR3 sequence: CASSPGEHYEQYF. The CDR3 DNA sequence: TGTGCCAGCAGCCCTGGGGAGCACTACGAGCAGTACTTC.